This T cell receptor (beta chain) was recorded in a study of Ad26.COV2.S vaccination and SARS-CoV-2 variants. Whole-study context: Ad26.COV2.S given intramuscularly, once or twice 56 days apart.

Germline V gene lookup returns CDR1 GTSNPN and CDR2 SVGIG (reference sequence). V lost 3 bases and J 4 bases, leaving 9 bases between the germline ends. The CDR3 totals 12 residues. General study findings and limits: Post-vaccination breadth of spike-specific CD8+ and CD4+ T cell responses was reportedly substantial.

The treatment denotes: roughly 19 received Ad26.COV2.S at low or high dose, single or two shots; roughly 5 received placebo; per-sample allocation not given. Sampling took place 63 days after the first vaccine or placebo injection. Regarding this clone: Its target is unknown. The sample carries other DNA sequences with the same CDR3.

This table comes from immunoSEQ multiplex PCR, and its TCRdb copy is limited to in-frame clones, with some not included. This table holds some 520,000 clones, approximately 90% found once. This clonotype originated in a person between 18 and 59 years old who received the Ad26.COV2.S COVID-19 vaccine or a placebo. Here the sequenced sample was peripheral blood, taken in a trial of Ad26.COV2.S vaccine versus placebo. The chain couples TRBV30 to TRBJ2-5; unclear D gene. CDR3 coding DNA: TGTGCCTGGAGCCCAGGCGGAGAGACCCAGTACTTC. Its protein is CAWSPGGETQYF.